What follows are 8 T cell receptor beta chains derived from one specimen sequenced in a study of T cell repertoires in cytomegalovirus infection. MiXCR, run by TCRdb on the reads, gives a single entry per CDR3 protein. This table holds fewer than 650,000 distinct CDR3 sequences, 40% found once. The antigens for these receptors are not known. Sequenced here: cultured PBMCs, sampled from culture after CMV antigen stimulation. These receptors came from a human donor in good health (CMV status not recorded). Some clones in this sample may be carry-over from other donors' samples.

The table lists this clonotype with a few counts. The chain is built from TRBV14 and TRBJ2-1, with a possible D match to TRBD2 (5 bases). The CDR3 extends over 16 amino acids. From germline, CDR1 is SGHDN and CDR2 FVKESK. The V end lost 1 base, the J end lost 7 bases, and 17 bases lay between the germline ends. The DNA for the CDR3 is TGTGCCAGCAGCCAAGCAAAGGGAGTAAGAAGGAATGAGCAGTTCTTC. It codes for CASSQAKGVRRNEQFF.

The J gene is TRBJ1-6, the V gene TRBV5-6; no definite D call. The CDR3 totals 13 residues. CDR1 is SGHDT, CDR2 YYEEEE, per germline. Trimming took 6 bases from V and 2 from J, leaving 6 bases between them. The CDR3 region is CASNIAYNSPLHF. The CDR3, as DNA: TGTGCCAGCAACATAGCCTATAATTCACCCCTCCACTTT.

The chain joins TRBV7-8 to TRBJ1-4, with 8 bases that match TRBD1. V lost 3 bases and J lost 8; bases outside the gene matches: 8. The CDR3 runs 15 residues. Germline V gives CDR1 SGHVS, CDR2 FQNEAQ. The DNA for the CDR3 is TGTGCCAGCAGCTTTTTGGACAGGGTGGGGGAAAAACTGTTTTTT. This sequence encodes CASSFLDRVGEKLFF.

The chain joins TRBV4-3 to TRBJ2-3; D tentatively reads TRBD1 or TRBD2 (6 bases each). CDR3 length: 20 amino acids. Looked up from germline, CDR1 is LGHNA and CDR2 is YSLEER. The V end was cut by 0 bases, the J end by 2 bases, with 24 bases between. This CDR3 reads CASSQDHFGGSVGATDTQYF. The CDR3 DNA follows: TGCGCCAGCAGCCAAGATCACTTCGGGGGATCAGTGGGGGCCACAGATACGCAGTATTTT.

This chain connects TRBV2 to TRBJ2-7; possibly TRBD1 for D (6 bases). Trimming cost V 7 bases and J 5 bases, with 12 bases left between them. CDR1 SNHLY and CDR2 FYNNEI come from the germline V gene. The CDR3 is 12 residues long. The CDR3 DNA sequence: TGTGCCAGCAAGAGGGGGATGGACGAGCAGTACTTC. It specifies CASKRGMDEQYF.

This clonotype was seen ten or more times. The chain carries TRBV7-2 and TRBJ2-3, with TRBD2 identical over 8 bases. Germline V CDR1 and CDR2: SGHTA, FQGNSA. The CDR3 has 16 amino acids. J lost 7 bases, V lost 3 bases, and 12 bases had no gene match. The CDR3 region has the DNA TGTGCCAGCAGCTTGTTAGGCGGGACTAGTCGCCATACGCAGTATTTT. Its protein is CASSLLGGTSRHTQYF.

V usage is TRBV29-1 and J usage is TRBJ1-1; D is unresolved. Germline CDR1 reads SQVTM; CDR2 reads ANQGSEA. Deletions cut 3 bases from V and 1 base from J, with 15 bases between. The CDR3 is 15 amino acids. CDR3 residues: CSVERRAERNTEAFF. CDR3 coding DNA: TGCAGCGTTGAGAGGAGGGCTGAACGGAACACTGAAGCTTTCTTT.

This sequence joins TRBV20-1 and TRBJ2-3; TRBD2 matches 12 bases. V trimming: 6 bases; J trimming: 6 bases; junction bases outside the gene matches: 13. CDR1 and CDR2 (germline): DFQATT, SNEGSKA (reference sequence). This CDR3 has 16 residues. The CDR3 here is CSAIPGLAGGVDTQYF. CDR3 nucleotide sequence: TGCAGTGCCATACCGGGGCTAGCGGGAGGGGTGGATACGCAGTATTTT.